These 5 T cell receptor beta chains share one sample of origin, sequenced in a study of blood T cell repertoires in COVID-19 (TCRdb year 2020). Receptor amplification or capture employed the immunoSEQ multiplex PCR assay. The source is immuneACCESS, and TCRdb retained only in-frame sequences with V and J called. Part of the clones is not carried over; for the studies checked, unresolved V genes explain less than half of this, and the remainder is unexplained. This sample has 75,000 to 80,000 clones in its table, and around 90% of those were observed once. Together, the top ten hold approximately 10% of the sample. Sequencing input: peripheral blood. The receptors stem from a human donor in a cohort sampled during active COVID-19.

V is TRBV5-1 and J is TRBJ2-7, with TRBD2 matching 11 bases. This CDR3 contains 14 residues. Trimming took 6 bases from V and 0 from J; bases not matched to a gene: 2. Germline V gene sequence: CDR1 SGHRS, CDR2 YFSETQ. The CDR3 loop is CASNSGRASYEQYF. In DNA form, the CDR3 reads TGCGCCAGCAATAGCGGGAGGGCCTCCTACGAGCAGTACTTC.

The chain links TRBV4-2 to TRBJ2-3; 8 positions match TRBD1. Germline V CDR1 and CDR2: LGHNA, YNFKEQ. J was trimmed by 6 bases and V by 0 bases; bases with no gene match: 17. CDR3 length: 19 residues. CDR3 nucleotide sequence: TGTGCCAGCAGCCAAGATCTGTGGGTAGGCAGGGGGCAGGGGGATACGCAGTATTTT. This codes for CASSQDLWVGRGQGDTQYF.

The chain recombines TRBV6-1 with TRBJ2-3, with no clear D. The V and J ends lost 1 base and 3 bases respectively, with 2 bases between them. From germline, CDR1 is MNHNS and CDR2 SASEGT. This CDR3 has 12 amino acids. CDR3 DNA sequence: TGTGCCAGCAGTGAAGTAACAGATACGCAGTATTTT. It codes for CASSEVTDTQYF.

CDR3 region: CASSQGGGGNNEQFF. CDR3 bases: TGCGCCAGCAGCCAAGGAGGTGGGGGGAACAATGAGCAGTTCTTC. The rearrangement joins TRBV4-1 to TRBJ2-1, with D possibly matching TRBD2 (6 bases). Germline V gives CDR1 MGHRA, CDR2 YSYEKL. This CDR3 has 15 residues. V was cut by 1 base and J by 5 bases, with 12 bases left in between.

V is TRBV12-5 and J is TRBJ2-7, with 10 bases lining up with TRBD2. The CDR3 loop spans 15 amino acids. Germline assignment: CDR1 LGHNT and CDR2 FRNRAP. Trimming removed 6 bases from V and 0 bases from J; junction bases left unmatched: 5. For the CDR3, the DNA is TGTGCTAGTGGCGGAATAGCGGGGGGCTCCTACGAGCAGTACTTC. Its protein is CASGGIAGGSYEQYF.